The sequence of this T cell receptor (beta chain) was determined in a study of cytotoxic CD8 clonotypes in ibrutinib-treated CLL (dated by TCRdb to about 2021). Background for the entire study: The cohort had ten to twelve relapsed/refractory and 15 treatment-naive patients; approximately 18 were IGHV unmutated. Responses were partial in about 25 patients and complete in 2; after median around 65 months follow-up, approximately 15 stayed in remission and 12 progressed. Response samples were obtained after a median of around 11 months of treatment, with a range of roughly 6 to 40 months. On average, each sample had some 260,000 productive templates and 100,000 or so productive rearrangements. Of the approximately 90 people in the trial, 25 to 30 had longitudinal samples available. Cryopreserved peripheral blood mononuclear cells were obtained before treatment, at response, and at either sustained remission or disease progression. Patients were still on ibrutinib when every remission and progressive disease sample was collected. Study-wide findings and limitations: Public clonotypes were rare and either shrank or stayed stable during treatment, and the rise in clonality at ibrutinib response reflected expansion of private clonotypes. Clonality increased at ibrutinib response, stayed stable in sustained remission, and fell back toward baseline at progression. At baseline, clonality was higher than in age-matched healthy donors and showed a strong correlation with circulating CD8+ T-cell counts. Sustained-remission and progressing patients did not have matched sampling times, and lymph node repertoires were not examined.

Remarks on this clone: It lacks a known antigen. Base qualities are not provided; no much larger clone lies one nucleotide away.

Sequences LGHNA (CDR1) and YSLEER (CDR2) are obtained from the germline V gene. The CDR3, cysteine through phenylalanine, is 16 amino acids long. Kept here is only the CDR3 DNA, which spans 48 bases and is read in frame from base 1. Trimming removed 1 base from V and 3 bases from J, leaving 16 bases between the germline ends. Per the publication, the time point label means: 12 months on ibrutinib. For TCR beta library preparation, 1.5 to 2.5 micrograms of genomic DNA were extracted from the cryopreserved PBMCs. Longitudinal blood samples from CLL patients on ibrutinib monotherapy were analyzed using high-throughput TCR beta sequencing. The patients took part in an open-label, single-center phase 2 trial of ibrutinib monotherapy. The goal of deep resolution MiSeq sequencing was a depth between 1 in 1 million and 1 in 200,000 T cells, and coverage averaged 10x per clonotype. The immunoSEQ hsTCRB Kit was used to generate the TCR beta libraries. In the paper's pipeline: ImmunoSEQ Data Assistant and ImmunoSEQ Analyzer were used for data analysis, and V, D and J genes were assigned according to IMGT definitions. Clonality, which ranges from 0 to 1, was calculated as one minus the normalized Shannon entropy of productive rearrangement frequencies. Public clonotype analysis was restricted to overrepresented clonotypes comprising at least 0.05% of each patient's repertoire. More than ten age-matched healthy donor repertoires from immuneACCESS were used as controls for clonality. TCRdb took over this immuneACCESS table, retaining in-frame rearrangements with V and J assigned. Such tables are incomplete; in checked studies, under half of the missing clones stem from an unresolved V gene, and the remainder is unexplained. The V and J calls and clone size are taken from that table; D and trimming were inferred from the DNA. This sample lists about 150,000 clones; around three quarters were detected once. In total, the top ten clones hold roughly 13% of the sample.

The material was PBMCs, obtained after 12 months of ibrutinib treatment. The chain couples TRBV4-3 to TRBJ2-7; the D gene identity is not certain. The TCR was taken from a human donor with chronic lymphocytic leukemia. The CDR3: CASSQGGRTESYEQYF. The nucleotide sequence reads TGCGCCAGCAGCCAAGGAGGCCGAACAGAGAGCTACGAGCAGTACTTC.